The rows below give T cell receptor beta chains drawn from one sample of a study of cytomegalovirus exposure and HLA in healthy donors. TCRdb's table, derived via immunoSEQ multiplex PCR, lists solely in-frame clones and lacks some. The repertoire includes around 300,000 clones, 80% to 90% of them detected once, and around 1% sits in the top ten. Sequenced material: PBMCs. The origin of the receptors is a woman aged 18-29 years in good health and CMV-seronegative. Both conserved end residues are part of each CDR3. A D gene is named only where the DNA matches it firmly. Not every row has a clone size; where given, it reads once, few, many or a size class.

clone size	D gene	J gene	V gene	CDR3 DNA	CDR3 protein
-	-	TRBJ1-3	TRBV30	TGTGCCCGGGCTACAGGAGTCTCTGGAAACACCATATATTTT	CARATGVSGNTIYF
-	-	TRBJ2-3	TRBV5-1	TGCGCCAGCAGCTTGGTTGGGGTAGCGAGGACAGATACGCAGTATTTT	CASSLVGVARTDTQYF
few	-	TRBJ1-6	TRBV27	TGTGCCAGCAGTTCGCAGGGAGTGGGGGGTTCACCCCTCCACTTT	CASSSQGVGGSPLHF
-	TRBD2	TRBJ2-3	TRBV5-4	TGTGCCAGCAGCTTTCTAGCGGGGGGCCCGGGAACAGATACGCAGTATTTT	CASSFLAGGPGTDTQYF
-	TRBD2	TRBJ2-3	TRBV2	TGTGCCAGCAGTGATCTAGCGGGAGAAGACCCAGATACGCAGTATTTT	CASSDLAGEDPDTQYF
-	TRBD1	TRBJ1-2	TRBV9	TGTGCCAGCAGCGAGCAGGGGGTCTATGGCTACACCTTC	CASSEQGVYGYTF
-	TRBD1	TRBJ1-4	TRBV7-3	TGTGCCAGCAGCTTAGCCAGGACAGGGGCTGATGAAAAACTGTTTTTT	CASSLARTGADEKLFF
-	-	TRBJ2-3	TRBV9	TGTGCCAGCAGCCCGGTTTTGCGGGCCCGAGGAGATACGCAGTATTTT	CASSPVLRARGDTQYF
-	TRBD2	TRBJ2-7	TRBV2	TGTGCCAGCAGTGAAGTGGGGACTAGCGGGAGGGAGGGGTCATCGAGTTACGAGCAGTACTTC	CASSEVGTSGREGSSSYEQYF
-	-	TRBJ1-3	TRBV6-5	TGTGCCAGCAGTTTCTACAAGCGACCCTCTGGAAACACCATATATTTT	CASSFYKRPSGNTIYF
-	-	TRBJ2-2	TRBV7-9	TGTGCCAGCAGCTTAGGGACTCTTGGCGGGGAGCTGTTTTTT	CASSLGTLGGELFF
-	TRBD2	TRBJ2-5	TRBV2	TGTGCCAGCAGTGGACTAGCGGGAGGGCGAGAGACCCAGTACTTC	CASSGLAGGRETQYF
few	-	TRBJ1-5	TRBV15	TGTGCCACCAGCAAGGGAGGGGGGAGAAAATATCAGCCCCAGCATTTT	CATSKGGGRKYQPQHF
few	TRBD1	TRBJ2-7	TRBV29-1	TGCAGCGTTGAGATGGGGACAGGGTCGTCCGAGCAGTACTTC	CSVEMGTGSSEQYF
once	TRBD1	TRBJ2-1	TRBV28	TGTGCCAGCAGCCCCTACCGCCAGGGGGCACATGAGCAGTTCTTC	CASSPYRQGAHEQFF
-	-	TRBJ2-7	TRBV7-9	TGTGCCAGCAGCTTAAACCAACAGGGCCCTTGGACCTACGAGCAGTACTTC	CASSLNQQGPWTYEQYF
few	TRBD1	TRBJ2-7	TRBV6-5	TGTGCCAGTACTCCGGGACAGGGGGCCTACGAGCAGTACTTC	CASTPGQGAYEQYF
-	TRBD2	TRBJ2-7	TRBV7-7	TGTGCTAGCAGCCCAGCGGGGGGCGAGCAGTACTTC	CASSPAGGEQYF
-	-	TRBJ1-2	TRBV11-2	TGTGCCAGCAGCTTAGTCCTAGGCGCGGGGGTCTACACCTTC	CASSLVLGAGVYTF
-	TRBD1	TRBJ1-1	TRBV5-1	TGCGCCAGCAGCTTCCGGACAGGGTTGGACACTGAAGCTTTCTTT	CASSFRTGLDTEAFF
-	TRBD2	TRBJ2-1	TRBV10-3	TGTGCCATCGCTGGACTAGCCAATGAGCAGTTCTTC	CAIAGLANEQFF
-	TRBD2	TRBJ2-3	TRBV7-9	TGTGCCAGCAGCTTACTAGCGGGAGCTCTAACAGATACGCAGTATTTT	CASSLLAGALTDTQYF
-	TRBD1	TRBJ1-1	TRBV19	TGTGCCAGTAGGCCACAGGGGGCTGAAGCTTTCTTT	CASRPQGAEAFF
-	-	TRBJ1-5	TRBV4-3	TGCGCCAGCAGCCAAGTGACTAATCAGCCCCAGCATTTT	CASSQVTNQPQHF
few	-	TRBJ2-7	TRBV7-9	TGTGCCAGCAGCTTCCCCCAGGGGAGAGCCTACGAGCAGTACTTC	CASSFPQGRAYEQYF
-	-	TRBJ2-7	TRBV7-2	TGTGCCAGCAGGAAGGGACATTCCTCCTACGAGCAGTACTTC	CASRKGHSSYEQYF
-	-	TRBJ1-2	TRBV14	TGTGCCAGCAGGCCTCCGGGCCCTACCCGAGAGGGCTATGGCTACACCTTC	CASRPPGPTREGYGYTF
-	-	TRBJ2-7	TRBV6-5	TGTGCCAGCAGCCCAGGGCCGCTCTCCTACGAGCAGTACTTC	CASSPGPLSYEQYF
-	TRBD1	TRBJ2-7	TRBV7-9	TGTGCCAGCAGCTTAGCCGACAGGGGGTTCGAAGAGCAGTACTTC	CASSLADRGFEEQYF
-	TRBD1	TRBJ2-7	TRBV2	TGTGCCAGCAGGACAGGGGTCCCCTACGAGCAGTACTTC	CASRTGVPYEQYF
-	TRBD2	TRBJ2-5	TRBV7-2	TGTGCCAGCAGCTCCGCCCTTTGGACTAGCGGGTTACAAGAGACCCAGTACTTC	CASSSALWTSGLQETQYF
-	-	TRBJ2-7	TRBV28	TGTGCCAGCAGGCGGGGTATAAAGGCGGGCTCCTACGAGCAGTACTTC	CASRRGIKAGSYEQYF
-	-	TRBJ1-3	TRBV27	TGTGCCAGCAGATATACGGGGGGGCGCGGAAACACCATATATTTT	CASRYTGGRGNTIYF
-	-	TRBJ1-2	TRBV6-6	TGTGCCAGGTCCGGGAGACTAATGTATGGCTACACCTTC	CARSGRLMYGYTF
-	-	TRBJ2-3	TRBV11-1	TGTGCCAGCAGCTTCTCCGCCAGTTACACAGATACGCAGTATTTT	CASSFSASYTDTQYF
-	TRBD1	TRBJ1-2	TRBV7-8	TGTGCCAGCAGCTTATCGGGGACAGGGGTTCACTATGGCTACACCTTC	CASSLSGTGVHYGYTF
-	TRBD2	TRBJ2-1	TRBV29-1	TGCAGCGTTAGAGCGGGAGGGCCCTATGAGCAGTTCTTC	CSVRAGGPYEQFF
few	TRBD2	TRBJ2-3	TRBV19	TGTGCCAGTAGTGTAGCGGGGGGAGTAGATACGCAGTATTTT	CASSVAGGVDTQYF
once	TRBD2	TRBJ2-3	TRBV11-3	TGTGCCACGGGAGGGCCGACAGATACGCAGTATTTT	CATGGPTDTQYF
-	TRBD1	TRBJ2-4	TRBV29-1	TGCAGCGTTCCTACGACAGGGGTCTGCGCGACCAAAAACATTCAGTACTTC	CSVPTTGVCATKNIQYF
-	TRBD1	TRBJ1-2	TRBV29-1	TGCAGCGTTCCGCCGGACAGGGGAGGCTACACCTTC	CSVPPDRGGYTF
-	TRBD1	TRBJ2-4	TRBV4-2	TGTGCCAGCAGTCCCTCGTCCAGGGGGGCCAAAAACATTCAGTACTTC	CASSPSSRGAKNIQYF
few	TRBD2	TRBJ2-5	TRBV2	TGTGCCAGCCGGGGGGGGCAAGAGACCCAGTACTTC	CASRGGQETQYF
-	TRBD1	TRBJ1-5	TRBV30	TGTGCCTGGAGTGTACAGGGGGCCCCGTCCCAGCATTTT	CAWSVQGAPSQHF
-	TRBD1	TRBJ1-1	TRBV7-9	TGTGCCAGCAGCTTAGGGACAGGTAATGAAGCTTTCTTT	CASSLGTGNEAFF
-	TRBD2	TRBJ2-7	TRBV5-4	TGTGCCAGCAGCGGGAGGACTAGCGGCTACGAGCAGTACTTC	CASSGRTSGYEQYF
once	TRBD2	TRBJ2-5	TRBV5-1	TGCGCCAGCAGCTTCGGCGCGGGGGGGGAAGAGACCCAGTACTTC	CASSFGAGGEETQYF
-	-	TRBJ1-1	TRBV20-1	TGCAGTGCCCCGGAAGCTTTCTTT	CSAPEAFF
-	-	TRBJ1-2	TRBV2	TGTGCCAGCAGTGAAGGCCAGGCCCTTGGCTACACCTTC	CASSEGQALGYTF
-	-	TRBJ2-1	TRBV25-1	TGTGCCAGCAGTCCTCCCTTGTCCTACAATGAGCAGTTCTTC	CASSPPLSYNEQFF
-	-	TRBJ2-3	TRBV6-1	TGTGCCAGCAGTGAATCCCATTTCCGGGGAGATACGCAGTATTTT	CASSESHFRGDTQYF
once	TRBD2	TRBJ2-2	TRBV27	TGTGCCAGCAGTCTAGCGGGGGCCCGCACCGGGGAGCTGTTTTTT	CASSLAGARTGELFF
-	TRBD1	TRBJ2-1	TRBV5-6	TGTGCCAGCAGCTTCGAAGGACAGGACCAGTTCTTC	CASSFEGQDQFF
few	-	TRBJ1-2	TRBV5-4	TGTGCCAGCAGCCCGGGACAAGCTAACTATGGCTACACCTTC	CASSPGQANYGYTF
-	TRBD1	TRBJ1-1	TRBV5-1	TGCGCCAGCAGCTCAGTAACAGGGGGGACTGAAGCTTTCTTT	CASSSVTGGTEAFF
-	TRBD2	TRBJ2-7	TRBV13	TGTGCCAGCAGCTTAGCAACTAGCGGGATAGGCAACGAGCAGTACTTC	CASSLATSGIGNEQYF
-	TRBD1	TRBJ2-7	TRBV4-1	TGCGCCAGCAGCTCCGACAGGGGCTACGAGCAGTACTTC	CASSSDRGYEQYF
-	-	TRBJ1-4	TRBV6-5	TGTGCCAGCAGTTACTCCTGGAGGAGGGAGGAAAAACTGTTTTTT	CASSYSWRREEKLFF
-	-	TRBJ2-6	TRBV9	TGTGCCAGTCAACAGGGTTCTGGGGCCAACGTCCTGACTTTC	CASQQGSGANVLTF